Listed here is a single T cell receptor beta chain. The antigen remains undetermined. For the second PCR, which ran for roughly 6 to 12 cycles, a sample-barcoded 5' primer and a J-beta primer mix were used. Each of the cDNA molecules was tagged by a template-switch adaptor with 12 random nucleotides. Each CDR3 protein is one row after TCRdb ran MiXCR on the 5' RACE reads. This table holds about 1,500,000 distinct CDR3 sequences, roughly 40% found once. Germline CDR1 SQVTM, CDR2 ANQGSEA. V was trimmed by 6 bases and J by 2 bases, leaving 8 bases between them. This CDR3 region has 11 residues. The data were obtained in a study of blood T cells in healthy people across ages. Study observations and caveats: The fall in TCR beta diversity per million T cells was roughly linear with age. Diversity estimates from one million T cells were considered underestimates.

J is TRBJ2-7 and V is TRBV29-1; D unclear. Sequenced sample: blood. This TCR was recovered from a woman younger than 35 in good health. This CDR3 is CSVLRAYEQYF. CDR3 coding DNA: TGCAGCGTCTTACGGGCCTACGAGCAGTACTTC.